The clone carrying this T cell receptor (beta chain) was seen more than once but under ten times. Antigen unknown. The record originates from a study of response to subunit inactivated influenza vaccine. Study results and caveats: The study's authors posited that every seasonal influenza vaccination enlists few new T cells.

Using its own MiXCR run on the RT-PCR reads, TCRdb lists one record per CDR3 protein. The sample lists some 500,000 distinct CDR3 sequences; approximately 15% were seen once. The CDR3 is 11 amino acids. Germline V lookup: CDR1 DFQATT, CDR2 SNEGSKA (reference sequence). V was shortened by 4 bases and J by 4 bases, with 7 bases between the two germline ends. The source of this sequence is a man aged 50-75 years who received an inactivated influenza vaccine. The source was CD4+ T cells sorted from PBMCs, collected less than 30 months after vaccination. The rearrangement links TRBV20-1 to TRBJ1-1; D is uncertain. The CDR3 bases are TGCAGTGCTAAGAGAGCCACTGAAGCTTTCTTT. It specifies CSAKRATEAFF.